The 30 T cell receptor beta chains below come from one sample, sequenced in a study of OX40 agonist ivuxolimab in advanced cancers. Produced via immunoSEQ multiplex PCR; TCRdb's table is partial and in-frame only. The table has about 19,000 clones, less than 85% seen once. Specimen: CD4+ or CD8+ T cells sorted from blood, collected in a trial of the OX40 agonist ivuxolimab. The source is an adult with an advanced solid tumor such as melanoma, head and neck, liver or kidney cancer.

CDR3 region: CASSLQTEAFF. CDR3 coding DNA: TGTGCCAGCAGCCTACAGACTGAAGCTTTCTTT. V usage is TRBV6-5 and J usage is TRBJ1-1; D is uncertain. The CDR3 loop spans 11 amino acids. With 6 bases removed from V and 5 bases from J, the gap between germline ends came to 7 bases. Germline loops: CDR1 MNHEY, CDR2 SVGAGI.

This clone is judged large (0.1 to 1%). The V gene is TRBV5-1, the J gene TRBJ1-1, with D maybe TRBD1 (5 bases). Germline lookup yields CDR1 SGHRS and CDR2 YFSETQ. The CDR3 consists of 14 residues. Trimming left V 2 bases short and J 0 bases short, with 8 bases between. The CDR3 bases are TGCGCCAGCAGCTTTGACAGAATGAACACTGAAGCTTTCTTT. Its protein product is CASSFDRMNTEAFF. The full variable domain, completed using reference TRBV5-1 and TRBJ1-1, is KAGVTQTPRYLIKTRGQQVTLSCSPISGHRSVSWYQQTPGQGLQFLFEYFSETQRNKGNFPGRFSGRQFSNSRSEMNVSTLELGDSALYLCASSFDRMNTEAFFGQGTRLTVV.

The CDR3 loop reads CASSPTDNYGYTF. In DNA, the CDR3 is TGTGCCAGCTCACCCACCGACAACTATGGCTACACCTTC. The rearrangement links TRBV18 to TRBJ1-2; D ambiguous. The CDR3 loop spans 13 amino acids. V shed 3 bases and J shed 2 bases, with 7 bases lying between them. Germline V gene sequence: CDR1 KGHSH, CDR2 LQKENI.

CDR3 in DNA: TGTGCCAGCAGCTTGATTTTTGGGGGGATGGCGACCCAGTACTTC. This sequence encodes CASSLIFGGMATQYF. The gene calls are TRBV5-6 and TRBJ2-5; maybe TRBD2 (6 bases). Deletions cut 1 base from V and 7 bases from J, with 17 bases between. Germline V lookup: CDR1 SGHDT, CDR2 YYEEEE. This CDR3 contains 15 residues.

The chain uses TRBV19 and TRBJ1-2; D is possibly TRBD1 (5 bases). Germline CDR1 reads LNHDA; CDR2 reads SQIVND (reference sequence). V lost 6 bases to trimming and J lost 2 bases, with 13 bases between them. The CDR3 totals 14 residues. The DNA of the CDR3 is TGTGCCAGTAGCACAGGAGTACCGAACTATGGCTACACCTTC. It translates to CASSTGVPNYGYTF. Using reference TRBV19 and TRBJ1-2 for the parts outside the CDR3, the full variable domain is DGGITQSPKYLFRKEGQNVTLSCEQNLNHDAMYWYRQDPGQGLRLIYYSQIVNDFQKGDIAEGYSVSREKKESFPLTVTSAQKNPTAFYLCASSTGVPNYGYTFGSGTRLTVV.

J is TRBJ2-1 and V is TRBV27; D assignment may be TRBD1 or TRBD2 (6 bases each). V lost 3 bases and J 8 bases, leaving 14 bases between the germline ends. Germline loops: CDR1 MNHEY, CDR2 SMNVEV (reference sequence). The CDR3 runs 14 residues. The CDR3 bases are TGTGCCAGCAGTTTGGGGGGCTTCAGGGATGAGCAGTTCTTC. Its translation: CASSLGGFRDEQFF.

The rearrangement uses TRBV6-5 and TRBJ1-2; possible D gene TRBD1, 5 bases. The germline V gene has CDR1 MNHEY and CDR2 SVGAGI. V was clipped by 5 bases and J by 4 bases, with 14 bases between them. The CDR3 spans 14 residues. As DNA, the CDR3 is TGTGCCAGCAGTCCCCGGGGAGGGGCCTATGGCTACACCTTC. Translated: CASSPRGGAYGYTF.

This clone appeared a few times. The J gene is TRBJ2-7, the V gene TRBV6-5; D possibly corresponds to TRBD2 (6 bases). Looked up from germline, CDR1 is MNHEY and CDR2 is SVGAGI. The CDR3 extends over 14 amino acids. Trimming stripped 5 bases from V and 3 bases from J, with 14 bases between. The CDR3 protein is CASSTPGGFYEQYF. The DNA for the CDR3 is TGTGCCAGCAGTACCCCCGGGGGTTTCTACGAGCAGTACTTC.

This chain connects TRBV7-8 to TRBJ1-2; maybe TRBD1 (5 bases). There are 16 residues in the CDR3. Trimming took off 4 bases at V and 8 bases at J, with 23 bases between the two ends. Germline V gene data show CDR1 as SGHVS and CDR2 as FQNEAQ. CDR3 amino acids: CASSYHRDRRIEGYTF. CDR3 DNA: TGTGCCAGCAGCTACCACCGGGACCGCCGCATTGAGGGCTACACCTTC. Full variable domain (remainder filled in from reference TRBV7-8 and TRBJ1-2): GAGVSQSPRYKVAKRGQDVALRCDPISGHVSLFWYQQALGQGPEFLTYFQNEAQLDKSGLPSDRFFAERPEGSVSTLKIQRTQQEDSAVYLCASSYHRDRRIEGYTFGSGTRLTVV.

V usage is TRBV19 and J usage is TRBJ2-1, with 10 bases fitting TRBD2. CDR3 length: 14 amino acids. CDR1 is LNHDA and CDR2 is SQIVND in the germline V gene (reference sequence). V dropped 6 bases and J dropped 4; count of bases not matched to a gene: 3. Written as DNA, the CDR3 is TGTGCCAGTAGAGCGGGGGGGGATTACAATGAGCAGTTCTTC. This sequence encodes CASRAGGDYNEQFF.

This chain links TRBV19 with TRBJ2-2; the D is unclear. Trimming stripped 2 bases from V and 3 bases from J, with 4 bases between. The CDR3 has 13 residues. Germline CDR1 is LNHDA and CDR2 is SQIVND (reference sequence). For the CDR3, the DNA is TGTGCCAGTAGTATAACGGACACCGGGGAGCTGTTTTTT. Residues: CASSITDTGELFF.

In its sample, this clone was seen a few times. The V gene is TRBV11-3, the J gene TRBJ1-3, with D uncertain. Germline V lookup: CDR1 SGHNT, CDR2 YENEEA. The V end lost 0 bases, the J end lost 0 bases, and 9 bases lay between the germline ends. The CDR3 has 16 residues. The CDR3 here is CASSLDPPTSGNTIYF. The DNA for the CDR3 is TGTGCCAGCAGCTTAGATCCACCCACCTCTGGAAACACCATATATTTT.

The chain has TRBV2 and TRBJ1-4, with a possible D match to TRBD1 (5 bases). This CDR3 comprises 13 residues. Between the trimmed V and J ends, which lost 7 bases and 5 bases, there was a span of 11 bases. Germline V gene data show CDR1 as SNHLY and CDR2 as FYNNEI. In nucleotides, the CDR3 is TGTGCCAGCAAAGGCCGGGGGAATGAAAAACTGTTTTTT. It codes for CASKGRGNEKLFF.

The V gene is TRBV2, the J gene TRBJ1-1; no reliable D call. The germline CDR1 and CDR2 sequences are SNHLY and FYNNEI. This CDR3 is built from 13 residues. Trimming took off 7 bases at V and 1 base at J, with 10 bases between the two ends. This CDR3 is CASTLWENTEAFF. As DNA, the CDR3 is TGTGCCAGCACCCTTTGGGAGAACACTGAAGCTTTCTTT.

J is TRBJ2-1 and V is TRBV5-4, with TRBD1 matching 11 bases. J gave up 3 bases and V 5 bases, and 4 bases lay outside the gene matches. CDR1 is SGHNT and CDR2 is YYREEE in the germline V gene (reference sequence). CDR3 length: 15 amino acids. The DNA for the CDR3 is TGTGCCAGCAGGGCCGGGACAGGGGGCTACAATGAGCAGTTCTTC. Its translation is CASRAGTGGYNEQFF.

The chain links TRBV28 to TRBJ1-1; the D is unclear. Germline V gene lookup returns CDR1 MDHEN and CDR2 SYDVKM. The V and J ends lost 5 bases and 5 bases respectively, with 15 bases between them. The length of the CDR3 is 14 residues. CDR3 residues: CASSTRSGKTEAFF. CDR3 DNA sequence: TGTGCCAGCAGTACCCGCTCCGGAAAGACTGAAGCTTTCTTT.

This chain joins TRBV7-8 and TRBJ1-2; TRBD1 might be the D (5 bases). The CDR3 is 13 amino acids. Germline CDR1 and CDR2: SGHVS and FQNEAQ. The ends were cut back, 1 base at V and 4 bases at J, with 7 bases in the middle. The chain's CDR3 is CASSLGGTYGYTF. For the CDR3, the DNA is TGTGCCAGCAGCTTAGGGGGGACCTATGGCTACACCTTC.

This sequence joins TRBV5-6 and TRBJ2-1, with a possible D match to TRBD2 (7 bases). The CDR3 runs 15 residues. V lost 4 bases, J lost 13 bases, and 24 bases lay in between. Germline-derived CDR1 and CDR2 are SGHDT and YYEEEE. CDR3 in amino acids: CASSLGGDPSDRQFF. In nucleotides, the CDR3 is TGTGCCAGCAGCCTAGGGGGGGACCCCTCGGATCGACAGTTCTTC.

The sample holds a few counts of this clone. The gene calls are TRBV7-2 and TRBJ2-3; tentative D call: TRBD2 (6 bases). V lost 4 bases, J lost 14 bases, and 28 bases lay in between. The CDR3 spans 16 residues. The germline V gene has CDR1 SGHTA and CDR2 FQGNSA. CDR3 protein: CASSSIHRDFSVHGYF. DNA for the CDR3: TGTGCCAGCAGCTCGATCCACCGGGACTTTTCCGTTCATGGGTATTTT. The whole variable domain, remainder taken from reference TRBV7-2 and TRBJ2-3, is GAGVSQSPSNKVTEKGKDVELRCDPISGHTALYWYRQSLGQGLEFLIYFQGNSAPDKSGLPSDRFSAERTGGSVSTLTIQRTQQEDSAVYLCASSSIHRDFSVHGYFGPGTRLTVL.

The chain links TRBV5-6 to TRBJ2-1; D unclear. V lost 0 bases and J lost 1, with 8 bases in between. This CDR3 is built from 15 residues. Germline CDR1 SGHDT, CDR2 YYEEEE. The CDR3 reads CASSLGVYSYNEQFF. As DNA, the CDR3 is TGTGCCAGCAGCTTGGGGGTTTATTCCTACAATGAGCAGTTCTTC.

Only one count was recorded for this clone. The chain joins TRBV28 to TRBJ2-1; TRBD2 might be the D (6 bases). The germline V and J ends were trimmed by 2 bases and 0 bases, with 8 bases remaining between them. The germline CDR1 and CDR2 sequences are MDHEN and SYDVKM. This CDR3 spans 15 amino acids. In nucleotides, the CDR3 is TGTGCCAGCAGTTTAGACGGGAGCTCCTACAATGAGCAGTTCTTC. Translation gives CASSLDGSSYNEQFF. Filled out from reference TRBV28 and TRBJ2-1, the complete variable domain reads DVKVTQSSRYLVKRTGEKVFLECVQDMDHENMFWYRQDPGLGLRLIYFSYDVKMKEKGDIPEGYSVSREKKERFSLILESASTNQTSMYLCASSLDGSSYNEQFFGPGTRLTVL.

V gene TRBV4-3 combines with J gene TRBJ1-1; possibly TRBD1 for D (5 bases). V was cut by 1 base and J by 0 bases, with 18 bases left in between. Germline loops: CDR1 LGHNA, CDR2 YSLEER. The CDR3 is made up of 18 amino acids. The chain's CDR3 is CASSQGEGLGVLNTEAFF. The CDR3 nucleotides are TGCGCCAGCAGCCAAGGGGAGGGGCTCGGGGTATTGAACACTGAAGCTTTCTTT.

The V gene is TRBV28, the J gene TRBJ2-7; 9 positions match TRBD2. CDR1 is MDHEN, CDR2 SYDVKM, per germline. J was trimmed by 2 bases and V by 11 bases; bases with no gene match: 7. The CDR3 length is 13 residues. The CDR3 sequence: CASVLAGAYEQYF. CDR3 bases: TGTGCCTCCGTGTTAGCGGGGGCCTACGAGCAGTACTTC.

This chain links TRBV30 with TRBJ1-5; no firm D call. Germline V gives CDR1 GTSNPN, CDR2 SVGIG (reference sequence). V gave up 2 bases and J gave up 7 bases, with 18 bases separating them. CDR3 length: 15 residues. This CDR3 reads CAWSPDAVPGQPQHF. The CDR3 nucleotides read TGTGCCTGGAGTCCGGACGCGGTCCCAGGCCAGCCCCAGCATTTT.

V usage is TRBV2 and J usage is TRBJ1-2; no firm D call. The V end was cut by 9 bases, the J end by 8 bases, with 10 bases between. The CDR3 is made up of 10 amino acids. From germline, CDR1 is SNHLY and CDR2 FYNNEI. CDR3 in DNA: TGTGCCAGGAGGAGGTCCGGCTACACCTTC. Its protein is CARRRSGYTF.

This clone was found a few times. The V call is TRBV5-6, the J call TRBJ1-2; 9 nucleotides agree with TRBD1. Germline CDR1 and CDR2: SGHDT and YYEEEE. V trimming: 4 bases; J trimming: 5 bases; junction bases outside the gene matches: 15. CDR3 length: 17 residues. The CDR3 spells CASSHRASGTGLYGYTF. CDR3 DNA: TGTGCCAGCAGCCATCGAGCCTCCGGGACAGGGTTATATGGCTACACCTTC.

V and J are TRBV7-9 and TRBJ1-1; the D gene is possibly TRBD1 (6 bases). The CDR3 totals 11 residues. Germline CDR1 SEHNR, CDR2 FQNEAQ (reference sequence). Trimming pared 6 bases from V and 11 bases from J, leaving 13 bases between. The CDR3: CASSTQQGAFF. CDR3 DNA sequence: TGTGCCAGCAGTACGCAGCAGGGGGCTTTCTTT.

V usage is TRBV19 and J usage is TRBJ2-1, with 11 bases fitting TRBD2. Germline CDR1 and CDR2: LNHDA and SQIVND (reference sequence). The ends lost 1 base at V and 2 bases at J; junction bases unmatched: 1. CDR3 length: 16 amino acids. In DNA form, the CDR3 reads TGTGCCAGTAGTATAGTGGGACTAGCGGCCTACAATGAGCAGTTCTTC. Amino acid sequence: CASSIVGLAAYNEQFF.

Of note for this clone: Since a far larger clone is one base different, this is likely a read error. The CDR3 region has the DNA TGTGCCAGCAGCTCGGACAGCCAGAGCTCTGGAAACACCATATATTTT. Translation gives CASSSDSQSSGNTIYF. The V and J genes are TRBV7-9 and TRBJ1-3, with D possibly being TRBD1 (6 bases). The germline V gene encodes CDR1 SEHNR and CDR2 FQNEAQ (reference sequence). Trimming stripped 4 bases from V and 0 bases from J, with 13 bases between. This CDR3 has 16 amino acids. Full variable domain (rest looked up from reference TRBV7-9 and TRBJ1-3): DTGVSQNPRHKITKRGQNVTFRCDPISEHNRLYWYRQTLGQGPEFLTYFQNEAQLEKSRLLSDRFSAERPKGSFSTLEIQRTEQGDSAMYLCASSSDSQSSGNTIYFGEGSWLTVV.

CDR3 bases: TGTGCCACAGGGGGAGCCCGGGTACAGGAGACCCAGTACTTC. Its protein product is CATGGARVQETQYF. The chain couples TRBV6-5 to TRBJ2-5; 7 bases agree with TRBD1. Germline lookup yields CDR1 MNHEY and CDR2 SVGAGI. J was trimmed by 5 bases and V by 10 bases; bases with no gene match: 13. CDR3 length: 14 residues.